This record concerns one T cell receptor beta chain sequence. Its specificity is unknown. PCR employed 60 Vbeta and 13 Jbeta primers. The method was immunoSEQ multiplex PCR; TCRdb's version includes in-frame clones alone and lacks a portion of them. This table holds 160,000 or so clones, 75% to 85% found once. The data originate from a study of cytomegalovirus exposure and HLA in healthy donors. Study observations and caveats: Certain sequence variants were highly shared and formed a cluster, and this cluster was likely a sequencing artifact. TCR sequences were mostly rare, though some public TCRs occurred in many donors. Beyond CMV serostatus, there was no information to go on about immune exposure.

In nominal health when sampled, donors likely had unrecorded immune exposures nonetheless. Germline assignment: CDR1 KGHSH and CDR2 LQKENI. The CDR3 length is 14 residues. V lost 6 bases, J lost 4 bases, and 6 bases stayed unmatched. Sequenced input: PBMCs. The TCR originated in a man in his fifties or sixties in good health and CMV-seropositive. The rearrangement joins TRBV18 to TRBJ1-5; 7 bases agree with TRBD1. Here the CDR3 reads CASSHGQVNQPQHF. The CDR3 DNA is TGTGCCAGCTCTCACGGACAGGTTAATCAGCCCCAGCATTTT. Supplemented by reference TRBV18 and TRBJ1-5, the full variable domain reads NAGVMQNPRHLVRRRGQEARLRCSPMKGHSHVYWYRQLPEEGLKFMVYLQKENIIDESGMPKERFSAEFPKEGPSILRIQQVVRGDSAAYFCASSHGQVNQPQHFGDGTRLSIL.